This T cell receptor beta chain was documented in a study of blood T cells in healthy people across ages. About the research overall: Template switching recovered approximately one barcoded beta molecule for every two T cells.

At least ten counts were recorded for this clonotype. Antigen unknown. The CDR3 is 14 amino acids. Unmatched junction bases numbered 4, after V lost 5 bases and J lost 4 bases. CDR1 is DFQATT, CDR2 SNEGSKA, per germline (reference sequence). Whole-study findings and limits: A greater number of naive CD4+ cells and higher diversity distinguished long-lived donors from aged donors. Significant beta diversity loss was already apparent by age around 36, declining roughly linearly.

Alongside a J-beta primer mix, a sample-barcoded 5' primer served in a second PCR lasting about 7 to 12 cycles. TCRdb re-derived calls from the 5' RACE reads in MiXCR, one entry per CDR3 protein. The repertoire includes roughly 1.7 million distinct CDR3 sequences, almost 35% of them detected once, and around 11% sits in the top ten. The sequenced sample consisted of blood. This receptor was obtained from a woman in her twenties or thirties in good health. The rearrangement uses TRBV20-1 and TRBJ1-4, with 10 nucleotides matching TRBD1. The CDR3 DNA is TGCAGTGCTCCCCGGGACAGGGGTAATGAAAAACTGTTTTTT. Its protein is CSAPRDRGNEKLFF.